This T cell receptor (beta chain) was sequenced in a study of CD8 T cells in Susac syndrome (dated 2019 in TCRdb). Background for the entire study: The study used repertoire sequencing to test whether antigen drove CD8+ T cell activation and differentiation in Susac syndrome. The study compared CD8+ T cell repertoire clonality among approximately twelve healthy donors, approximately 14 Susac syndrome patients and about 16 multiple sclerosis patients.

Clipping removes 6 bases from V and 0 bases from J, with 12 as the unmatched junction base count. The CDR3 holds 16 amino acids from the cysteine to the phenylalanine. Of the read, only the CDR3 DNA is kept; its 48 bases are in frame from base 1. The germline V gene specifies SQVTM as CDR1 and ANQGSEA as CDR2. Peripheral blood CD8+ and CD4+ T cells from healthy donors, Susac syndrome patients and multiple sclerosis patients were profiled using high-throughput TCR beta sequencing. Multiple sclerosis controls were treatment-naive patients with stable or active relapsing-remitting disease fulfilling revised McDonald criteria. Bulk CD8+ and CD4+ T cells were purified magnetically by negative isolation, whereas CD8+ TEMRA cells were enriched by FACS. Blood was collected in EDTA tubes and processed within 24 hours, with PBMCs isolated through density gradient centrifugation. PBMCs destined for TCR sequencing were cryopreserved in liquid nitrogen and later thawed in a 37 °C water bath. The sorted or isolated CD4+, CD8+ and CD8+ TEMRA cells had a purity of 90% or higher.

Regarding this clonotype: Its antigen remains undetermined. Base quality data are lacking; no much larger clone is found one base away.

RNA was extracted with the RNeasy kit and roughly 0.45 to 1 ug was reverse transcribed using random hexamers. TCR beta CDR3 regions were amplified with the immunoSEQ multiplex PCR assay covering 54 Vbeta and 13 Jbeta segments. PCR amplification bias was corrected by using a synthetic template baseline for primer optimization and computational correction. As for the original processing: Reads were assigned to V, D and J genes according to IMGT and analyzed in immunoSEQ Analyzer, with only productive sequences retained. Clonality was computed as one minus Shannon entropy normalized by log2 of the number of productive unique sequences. For each patient and control, public and private clones were evaluated within the 100 most prevalent clones. Clones were defined as Susac-specific if absent from the healthy and MS cohorts, from under 1,200 published viral clones and from other ImmuneACCESS disease sequences. TCRdb reanalyzed the raw reads on its own, using fastp at Q25 for trimming and MiXCR for clone calling, and kept in-frame beta chains. All rows with the same CDR3 protein become a single entry with the most common DNA and genes. The V and J calls reflect TCRdb's pipeline rather than the authors' work. For this sample the table gives 250,000 to 300,000 distinct CDR3 sequences, of which approximately 91% were detected only once. Of the sample, roughly 0.17% falls within the top ten clones.

Overall study outcomes, separate from this receptor: The TCR sequencing and HLA analysis was acknowledged to have included a relatively small number of individuals.

The V and J genes are TRBV29-1 and TRBJ1-1; TRBD1 aligns with 8 central bases. This TCR was recovered from a human donor with multiple sclerosis. Sequencing was performed on CD8+ T cells from PBMCs. The nucleotides read TGCAGCGTGGGATGGGGACAGGTTCCTTTGAACACTGAAGCTTTCTTT. This is translated as CSVGWGQVPLNTEAFF.